This is a list of T cell receptor beta chains from one sample in a study of human T cells and chemical hapten exposure. TCRdb re-called the RACE reads with MiXCR, one entry per CDR3 protein. The sample lists 79,000 or so distinct CDR3 sequences, approximately 32% occurring once. Here the sequenced sample was whole blood, taken in connection with sensitization to the hapten diphenylcyclopropenone (DPC). Receptors originate from a man aged 40-49 years with alopecia areata. Some clones in this sample may be carry-over from other donors' samples. The CDR3 runs from the conserved cysteine through the conserved F or W. D genes are given only for firm matches. Part of the rows lack a size; the others show once, few, many or a class for expanded clones.

-,TRBJ2-7,-,TRBV28,CASSSLGPRYEQYF,TGTGCCAGCAGTTCTTTGGGCCCCCGCTACGAGCAGTACTTC
TRBD1,TRBJ1-4,few,TRBV6-6,CASSYSKGQGVEKLFF,TGTGCCAGCAGTTACTCGAAGGGACAGGGCGTTGAAAAACTGTTTTTT
-,TRBJ2-3,few,TRBV29-1,CSVLPSTDTQYF,TGCAGCGTTCTGCCCAGCACAGATACGCAGTATTTT
-,TRBJ2-3,-,TRBV2,CASSRLSRGADTQYF,TGTGCCAGCAGTCGCCTTTCCCGTGGCGCAGATACGCAGTATTTT
TRBD1,TRBJ2-2,-,TRBV13,CASSLWYGDSLTGELFF,TGTGCCAGCAGCTTATGGTACGGGGACAGCCTCACCGGGGAGCTGTTTTTT
-,TRBJ2-6,few,TRBV27,CASSFTGFSGANVLTF,TGTGCCAGCAGTTTTACAGGTTTCTCTGGGGCCAACGTCCTGACTTTC
TRBD2,TRBJ2-7,-,TRBV5-5,CASSLVAGGPYEQYF,TGTGCCAGCAGCTTGGTAGCGGGAGGCCCCTACGAGCAGTACTTC
-,TRBJ2-7,-,TRBV11-2,CASSPLPGGIQYEQYF,TGTGCCAGCAGCCCCCTGCCCGGCGGGATTCAATACGAGCAGTACTTC
-,TRBJ2-2,few,TRBV19,CASSIGALGTGELFF,TGTGCCAGTAGTATCGGGGCTCTAGGCACCGGGGAGCTGTTTTTT
-,TRBJ2-3,few,TRBV2,CASSFGTGKPDTQYF,TGTGCCAGCAGTTTCGGCACAGGGAAGCCAGATACGCAGTATTTT
-,TRBJ2-2,-,TRBV7-2,CASSYRWGNTGELFF,TGTGCCAGCAGCTACAGGTGGGGGAACACCGGGGAGCTGTTTTTT